This T cell receptor (beta chain) comes out of a study of neurological immune-mediated disorders. This clonotype was counted at least ten times. V was pared by 7 bases and J by 5 bases, with 9 bases of the junction left unmatched. This CDR3 has 14 amino acids. Germline V gene data show CDR1 as DFQATT and CDR2 as SNEGSKA (reference sequence). Synthesis of cDNA was performed by 5'RACE using 10-nucleotide random UMIs. Sequencing runs each yielded over 160 million TCR-beta sequences from 15-18 subjects. From the 5' RACE reads, TCRdb called clonotypes with MiXCR, one entry per CDR3 protein. The sample lists about 66,000 distinct CDR3 sequences; 4.5% to 6% were seen once.

The specimen sequenced was PBMCs. This TCR was sampled from a woman between 65 and 79 years old with multiple sclerosis. The chain couples TRBV20-1 to TRBJ2-1; 9 nucleotides line up with TRBD2. CDR3 residues: CSGVSGSVNNEQFF. CDR3 bases: TGCAGTGGGGTTAGCGGGAGTGTGAACAATGAGCAGTTCTTC.